Sequencing of this T cell receptor (beta chain) was carried out in a study of shared T cell receptors in the human thymus. The V gene lost 2 bases and the J gene lost 6 bases, with 18 bases spanning the gap. The CDR3 is 16 residues long. The germline CDR1 and CDR2 sequences are SGHTA and FQGNSA. Clones were read by immunoSEQ multiplex PCR, and TCRdb kept only the in-frame ones, dropping some. The sample shows 500,000 to 750,000 clones, 70% to 90% of them seen only once. These same data were also listed under a study on human thymus T cells.

The chain carries TRBV7-2 and TRBJ2-3, with D possibly TRBD2 on 5 matching bases. The clonotype originates from a boy in the first two years of life with a congenital heart defect. Sequenced sample: thymocytes. The CDR3 region is CASSLLHGGSRDTQYF. Written as DNA, the CDR3 is TGTGCCAGCAGCTTATTACACGGCGGGTCGCGTGATACGCAGTATTTT.